A single sample gave rise to the 21 T cell receptor beta chains below, sequenced in a study of regulatory T cells in long-lasting Graves disease. CDR3 regions were amplified by Arm-PCR using iRepertoire HTBI primers to build TCR beta libraries. TCRdb processed the multiplex PCR reads anew with MiXCR; each CDR3 protein has one entry. The table records some 300,000 distinct CDR3 sequences, approximately 20% of them present only once. The time point is: persistent/refractory GD, antithyroid drugs over 5 years with positive TRAb. Extracted RNA from PBMCs served as the source of the TCR library. This specimen was peripheral blood mononuclear cells (PBMCs), taken when the disease was refractory, from a patient treated with antithyroid drugs. Receptors were obtained from a female donor with Graves disease.

The chain uses TRBV5-1 and TRBJ2-1, with 8 bases aligning to TRBD1. Germline CDR1 is SGHRS and CDR2 is YFSETQ. Unmatched junction bases numbered 6, after V lost 2 bases and J lost 5 bases. This CDR3 contains 15 residues. CDR3 sequence (DNA): TGCGCCAGCAGCTTATCGGGACAGGCGCACAATGAGCAGTTCTTC. Amino acid sequence: CASSLSGQAHNEQFF.

The V gene is TRBV6-2 or TRBV6-3, the J gene TRBJ2-3; weak D call: TRBD1 (5 bases). Trimming removed 4 bases at V and 4 bases at J, with 12 bases between. This CDR3 has 14 residues. The germline CDR1 and CDR2 sequences are MNHEY and SVGEGT. The CDR3 DNA reads as TGTGCCAGCAGTTCCACCAGGGATCCAGATACGCAGTATTTT. Residues: CASSSTRDPDTQYF.

The CDR3 region has the DNA TGTGCCAGTAGTATAGGGATCTTGGGGAGGGCCGGGAACTTAGCCAAAAACATTCAGTACTTC. Translated: CASSIGILGRAGNLAKNIQYF. The genes are TRBV19 and TRBJ2-4, with 7 bases that match TRBD2. The V gene's germline CDR1 is LNHDA and CDR2 SQIVND (reference sequence). This CDR3 region has 21 residues. V dropped 1 base and J dropped 0; count of bases not matched to a gene: 18.

This clonotype was detected only a few times. The V and J genes are TRBV30 and TRBJ1-5; no reliable D call. This CDR3 is built from 14 residues. Germline V gives CDR1 GTSNPN, CDR2 SVGIG (reference sequence). V lost 1 base to trimming and J lost 4 bases, with 11 bases between them. DNA for the CDR3: TGTGCCTGGAGTGGAGACGGTGGGAATCAGCCCCAGCATTTT. The encoded protein is CAWSGDGGNQPQHF.

This clonotype was seen many times. This chain links TRBV11-1 with TRBJ2-7, with D tentatively TRBD1 (5 bases). The CDR3 has 12 residues. The germline V gene has CDR1 SGHAT and CDR2 FQDESV (reference sequence). Trimming pared 2 bases from V and 6 bases from J, leaving 8 bases between. In DNA form, the CDR3 reads TGTGCCAGCAGCTTAAGGGGTTTCGAGCAGTACTTC. Protein sequence: CASSLRGFEQYF.

The sample holds many counts of this clonotype. The V and J genes are TRBV5-1 and TRBJ2-7; 11 nucleotides line up with TRBD1. The CDR3 has 14 residues. With V trimmed by 2 bases and J by 5 bases, 3 bases remained unmatched. CDR1 is SGHRS, CDR2 YFSETQ, per germline. CDR3 in DNA: TGCGCCAGCAGCTTTGGGACAGGGGGGAACGAGCAGTACTTC. Translation gives CASSFGTGGNEQYF.

In this sample, this clonotype turned up many times. V is TRBV6-5 and J is TRBJ1-2; weak D call: TRBD1 (5 bases). Germline assignment: CDR1 MNHEY and CDR2 SVGAGI. The CDR3 totals 14 residues. V was trimmed by 4 bases and J by 4 bases, leaving 13 bases between them. Here the CDR3 reads CASSFRGDGYGYTF. CDR3 DNA sequence: TGTGCCAGCAGTTTCCGAGGGGACGGCTATGGCTACACCTTC.

This chain connects TRBV28 to TRBJ2-1; perhaps TRBD1 as D (6 bases). Germline V gene lookup returns CDR1 MDHEN and CDR2 SYDVKM. Trimming stripped 7 bases from V and 8 bases from J, with 21 bases between. This CDR3 spans 15 amino acids. The CDR3 is CASILSGNTGHEQFF. The CDR3 nucleotides read TGTGCCAGCATTCTTTCGGGAAACACAGGGCATGAGCAGTTCTTC.

This clonotype came up a few times. The chain employs TRBV20-1 and TRBJ2-7; 8 bases map to TRBD2. Trimming cost V 7 bases and J 5 bases; bases outside gene matches: 10. Germline V gene lookup returns CDR1 DFQATT and CDR2 SNEGSKA (reference sequence). The CDR3 spans 13 residues. CDR3 loop: CSVTGTGGHEQYF. The CDR3 nucleotides are TGCAGTGTAACCGGGACGGGGGGGCACGAGCAGTACTTC.

V is TRBV27 and J is TRBJ2-5; TRBD2 matches at 7 bases. The J call may not be correct, given that the DNA end is closer to TRBJ2-1. CDR1 MNHEY and CDR2 SMNVEV come from the germline V gene (reference sequence). This CDR3 is 14 amino acids long. CDR3 residues: CASSSPEGGNEQFF. The CDR3 region has the DNA TGTGCCAGCAGTTCCCCCGAGGGAGGGAATGAGCAGTTCTTC.

This clonotype has a count of ten or more. The chain is built from TRBV7-8 and TRBJ2-7; 12 bases align to TRBD2. This CDR3 is 17 amino acids long. Per germline, CDR1 SGHVS and CDR2 FQNEAQ. The V gene end was trimmed by 5 bases and the J gene end by 3 bases; junction bases not matched to a gene: 11. This chain's CDR3 is CASSQDWRTSGIYEQYF. CDR3 in DNA: TGTGCCAGCAGCCAAGACTGGAGGACTAGCGGGATCTACGAGCAGTACTTC.

Comments on this clonotype: This may come from a read error, since a much larger clone is one base off. The chain uses TRBV20-1 and TRBJ1-1; tentative D call: TRBD1 (5 bases). This CDR3 region has 16 residues. V dropped 4 bases and J dropped 1 base, with 19 bases sitting between them. In germline, CDR1 is DFQATT, CDR2 SNEGSKA (reference sequence). The CDR3 sequence is CSANEFSGRRNTEAFF. The CDR3 DNA reads as TGCAGTGCTAACGAATTCTCGGGACGGAGGAACACTGAAGCTTTCTTT.

This chain links TRBV7-3 with TRBJ2-1; 12 bases line up with TRBD2. The CDR3 is 20 residues long. The germline V gene encodes CDR1 SGHTA and CDR2 FQGTGA. Germline trimming cut 1 base from V and 6 bases from J; bases unmatched to any gene: 16. For the CDR3, the DNA is TGTGCCAGCAGCTTAAACCCCGGACTAGCGGGATCGAGGGGGGCCAATGAGCAGTTCTTC. Translated: CASSLNPGLAGSRGANEQFF. The complete variable domain, with remaining parts taken from reference TRBV7-3 and TRBJ2-1, reads GAGVSQTPSNKVTEKGKYVELRCDPISGHTALYWYRQSLGQGPEFLIYFQGTGAADDSGLPNDRFFAVRPEGSVSTLKIQRTERGDSAVYLCASSLNPGLAGSRGANEQFFGPGTRLTVL.

This sequence joins TRBV4-3 and TRBJ2-2; D possibly corresponds to TRBD1 (6 bases). Germline CDR1 and CDR2: LGHNA and YSLEER. The V and J ends lost 4 bases and 0 bases respectively, with 15 bases between them. The length of the CDR3 is 17 residues. CDR3 nucleotide sequence: TGCGCCAGCAGCCCATGGACAGTCCTCGCGAACACCGGGGAGCTGTTTTTT. It yields the protein CASSPWTVLANTGELFF.

V and J are TRBV18 and TRBJ2-7; D is perhaps TRBD1 (6 bases). There are 14 residues in the CDR3. Trimming took 3 bases from V and 0 from J, leaving 9 bases between them. Germline V CDR1 and CDR2: KGHSH, LQKENI. CDR3 sequence reads: CASSPRDNSYEQYF. Here the CDR3 DNA reads TGTGCCAGCTCACCCCGGGACAACTCCTACGAGCAGTACTTC.

Many counts were recorded for this clonotype. The chain links TRBV10-3 to TRBJ2-7, with 8 bases that match TRBD1. Germline V CDR1 and CDR2: ENHRY, SYGVKD. J was trimmed by 3 bases and V by 0 bases; bases with no gene match: 7. The CDR3 has 16 residues. The CDR3 DNA reads TGTGCCATCAGTGAGTCGACCGGACAGGGTCACTACGAGCAGTACTTC. Translation: CAISESTGQGHYEQYF.

This clonotype was seen a handful of times. The V and J genes are TRBV19 and TRBJ1-5; D perhaps matches TRBD1 (5 bases). V lost 4 bases and J 4 bases, leaving 8 bases between the germline ends. The CDR3 loop spans 13 amino acids. Germline CDR1 and CDR2: LNHDA and SQIVND (reference sequence). The CDR3 is CASSSDRNQPQHF. The CDR3 DNA reads TGTGCCAGTAGTAGCGACAGAAATCAGCCCCAGCATTTT.

The sample holds many counts of this clonotype. This chain links TRBV20-1 with TRBJ1-6; a possible D gene is TRBD1 (6 bases). CDR1 and CDR2 from the germline V gene are DFQATT and SNEGSKA (reference sequence). The V end lost 6 bases, the J end lost 9 bases, and 18 bases lay between the germline ends. This CDR3 comprises 14 residues. The CDR3 reads CSAPTPGDLSPLHF. CDR3 DNA sequence: TGCAGTGCCCCAACTCCAGGGGACCTTTCACCCCTCCACTTT.

This clonotype appeared many times. The chain couples TRBV11-2 to TRBJ2-2; a possible D gene is TRBD2 (6 bases). The CDR3 has 15 amino acids. The germline V gene has CDR1 SGHAT and CDR2 FQNNGV. The germline V and J ends were trimmed by 3 bases and 0 bases, with 8 bases remaining between them. The CDR3 sequence: CASSFRLANTGELFF. The CDR3 coding sequence is TGTGCCAGCAGCTTCCGACTAGCGAACACCGGGGAGCTGTTTTTT.

The sample holds many counts of this clonotype. The gene calls are TRBV7-2 and TRBJ1-5; 8 bases are shared with TRBD1. Germline-derived CDR1 and CDR2 are SGHTA and FQGNSA. The CDR3 covers 13 residues. Trimming at V came to 5 bases and at J to 7 bases, leaving 4 bases not matched to a gene. The CDR3 coding sequence is TGTGCCAGCAGCCCTGACAGGGGACAGCCCCAGCATTTT. Translating it yields CASSPDRGQPQHF.

This clonotype was found many times. The chain employs TRBV7-2 and TRBJ2-7; 7 bases match TRBD1. The V and J ends lost 3 bases and 2 bases, in that order; junction bases with no gene match: 4. The CDR3 runs to 14 residues. CDR1 and CDR2 (germline): SGHTA, FQGNSA. CDR3 sequence reads: CASSLRGRTYEQYF. For the CDR3, the DNA is TGTGCCAGCAGCTTGAGGGGGCGGACCTACGAGCAGTACTTC.